Listed below are T cell receptor beta chains from one sample, sequenced in a study of T-cell reconstitution after alpha-beta-depleted transplantation in children. MiXCR, run by TCRdb on the PCR reads, gives a single entry per CDR3 protein. The sample contains a few hundred thousand distinct CDR3 sequences, about 16% of which appear only once. Sequencing used PBMCs, mostly from graft donor cells, obtained 360 days after TCRalphabeta/CD19-depleted stem cell transplant. The receptors shown here come from a boy under three years old who had a stem cell transplant for Wiskott-Aldrich syndrome, so the T cells may come from the graft donor. CDR3s include the opening cysteine and the closing phenylalanine or tryptophan. Each record gives: clone size, V gene, D gene, J gene, CDR3 protein, CDR3 DNA. A D gene is named only where the DNA matches it firmly. The size of a clone is reported for some rows only, either as once, few or many, or as a class for expanded clones.

>few|TRBV9|TRBD2|TRBJ2-1
CASSAGVSGRHEQFF
TGTGCCAGCAGTGCCGGTGTTAGCGGGAGACATGAGCAGTTCTTC
>few|TRBV28|.|TRBJ1-1
CASSLLGATPEAFF
TGTGCCAGCAGTTTATTGGGGGCGACCCCTGAAGCTTTCTTT
>.|TRBV9|.|TRBJ2-7
CASSVVGRGEQYF
TGTGCCAGCAGCGTAGTAGGGAGGGGGGAGCAGTACTTC
>.|TRBV20-1|.|TRBJ2-1
CSARPVSSYNEQFF
TGCAGTGCTAGACCCGTTAGCTCCTACAATGAGCAGTTCTTC
>many|TRBV7-9|.|TRBJ2-1
CASSVPGTAFNEQFF
TGTGCCAGCAGCGTCCCCGGGACTGCATTCAATGAGCAGTTCTTC
>few|TRBV15|.|TRBJ2-3
CATSRDKGGHTDTQYF
TGTGCCACCAGCAGAGATAAAGGGGGGCACACAGATACGCAGTATTTT
>.|TRBV24-1|TRBD2|TRBJ2-1
CATSDLPGLATMGQFF
TGTGCCACCAGTGATTTGCCGGGACTAGCGACAATGGGGCAGTTCTTC
>few|TRBV12-3/TRBV12-4|TRBD2|TRBJ2-5
CASSSLAGGRSAQYF
TGTGCCAGCAGCTCTCTAGCGGGGGGTCGATCGGCCCAGTACTTC
>.|TRBV10-3|.|TRBJ2-1
CATTALTYNEQFF
TGTGCCACGACCGCCCTTACCTACAATGAGCAGTTCTTC
>many|TRBV4-2|.|TRBJ2-2
CASSQDGWTTIFTGELFF
TGTGCCAGCAGCCAAGATGGCTGGACTACTATCTTTACCGGGGAGCTGTTTTTT
>.|TRBV5-1|.|TRBJ2-5
CASSLLLRETQYF
TGCGCCAGCAGCTTGCTTTTGAGGGAGACCCAGTACTTC
>.|TRBV12-3/TRBV12-4|.|TRBJ2-2
CASSSYGGLTGELFF
TGTGCCAGCAGTTCCTATGGGGGGCTCACCGGGGAGCTGTTTTTT
>.|TRBV29-1|.|TRBJ2-3
CSVVGPADTQYF
TGCAGCGTTGTTGGACCCGCAGATACGCAGTATTTT
>.|TRBV12-3/TRBV12-4|.|TRBJ2-1
CASSFWVYNEQFF
TGTGCCAGCAGTTTTTGGGTTTACAATGAGCAGTTCTTC
>.|TRBV10-3|.|TRBJ2-6
CAISDPLRAPGANVLTF
TGTGCCATCAGTGACCCTTTGAGGGCTCCTGGGGCCAACGTCCTGACTTTC
>many|TRBV25-1|.|TRBJ1-2
CASSPTSNYGYTF
TGTGCCAGCAGTCCTACAAGTAACTATGGCTACACCTTC
>.|TRBV3-1|TRBD2|TRBJ2-1
CASSQGTSGRANEQFF
TGTGCCAGCAGCCAAGGGACTAGCGGGAGGGCCAATGAGCAGTTCTTC
>many|TRBV5-1|.|TRBJ2-5
CASSLRSFQETQYF
TGCGCCAGCAGCTTGCGGTCGTTCCAAGAGACCCAGTACTTC
>.|TRBV6-1|TRBD2|TRBJ2-3
CASTAGAGNTDTQYF
TGTGCCAGCACTGCGGGAGCAGGGAACACAGATACGCAGTATTTT
>few|TRBV5-1|.|TRBJ2-3
CASSLMRGTDTQYF
TGCGCCAGCAGCTTAATGAGGGGCACAGATACGCAGTATTTT
>.|TRBV4-1|.|TRBJ1-1
CASSRVGPNTEAFF
TGCGCCAGCAGCCGAGTGGGGCCGAACACTGAAGCTTTCTTT
>few|TRBV5-1|TRBD2|TRBJ2-1
CASSRPGLAGGNEQFF
TGCGCCAGCAGCAGGCCGGGACTAGCGGGGGGGAATGAGCAGTTCTTC
>.|TRBV25-1|.|TRBJ2-5
CASSEYRVVETQYF
TGTGCCAGCAGTGAATATCGGGTGGTAGAGACCCAGTACTTC
>few|TRBV5-6|TRBD1|TRBJ1-5
CASSLAGQGGNQPQHF
TGTGCCAGCAGCTTGGCCGGACAGGGGGGCAATCAGCCCCAGCATTTT
>.|TRBV29-1|.|TRBJ1-1
CSVDGRIMNTEAFF
TGCAGCGTTGATGGACGGATCATGAACACTGAAGCTTTCTTT
>.|TRBV2|.|TRBJ2-7
CASSESYVYEQYF
TGTGCCAGCAGTGAATCCTATGTCTACGAGCAGTACTTC